This T cell receptor beta chain was retrieved from a study of CD8 T cells in Susac syndrome. The germline CDR1 and CDR2 sequences are GTSNPN and SVGIG (reference sequence). The ends lost 2 bases at V and 6 bases at J; junction bases unmatched: 8. The length of the CDR3 is 15 residues. To note about this clonotype: No antigen is known for it.

RNA in amounts of about 0.5 to 1 ug was reverse transcribed with random hexamers. TCRdb redid the calling of the immunoSEQ multiplex PCR reads with MiXCR, one entry per CDR3 protein. The sample has roughly 140,000 distinct CDR3 sequences, 94% seen once. Study-level findings and limits: By the study's own acknowledgment, its TCR sequencing and HLA analysis included relatively few individuals.

Negative isolation yielded CD8+ and CD4+ T cells; FACS enriched TEMRA cells. The sequence was collected from a human donor in good health. This sequence joins TRBV30 and TRBJ2-3; 10 nucleotides line up with TRBD2. Input material: CD8+ T cells from PBMCs. The CDR3 region has the DNA TGTGCCTGGAGTTTAGTAGCGGGAGGTCGGGATACGCAGTATTTT. It yields the protein CAWSLVAGGRDTQYF.